Described below is a single TCR beta chain sequence and its context. The data derive from a study of CD8 T cells in Susac syndrome. It was with random hexamers that about 0.45 to 1 ug RNA was reverse transcribed. By means of immunoSEQ multiplex PCR, TCR beta CDR3 spanning 54 Vbeta and 13 Jbeta underwent amplification. Each CDR3 protein is one row after TCRdb ran MiXCR on the immunoSEQ multiplex PCR reads. Altogether about 210,000 distinct CDR3 sequences are present, 95% being singletons, with the ten largest covering roughly 0.1%. TCR beta sequences were obtained from blood CD8+ and CD4+ T cells. The patients who served as multiple sclerosis controls were treatment-naive and had stable or active relapsing-remitting disease that fulfilled the revised McDonald criteria. Germline V lookup: CDR1 LGHDT, CDR2 YNNKEL (reference sequence). J lost 6 bases, V lost 5 bases, and 10 bases had no gene match. The CDR3 sequence is 15 residues long.

This chain links TRBV3-1 with TRBJ1-2; 9 positions agree with TRBD1. The TCR comes from a human donor with multiple sclerosis. The sample comprised CD4+ T cells from PBMCs. As DNA, the CDR3 is TGTGCCAGCAGCGAATGGACAGGGGAACTCGATGGCTACACCTTC. It codes for CASSEWTGELDGYTF.